The 14 T cell receptor beta chains below all came from one sample that was sequenced in a study of shared clonotypes between healthy human individuals. Repertoires were generated with immunoSEQ multiplex PCR, while TCRdb's copy carries only in-frame clones and drops some. The sample lists some 2,500,000 clones; 85% to 95% were seen once. The sequenced sample consisted of naive CD4+ T cells from PBMCs. Subset of the sample: CD45RA+ positively selected. These TCRs come from a man aged 18 to 29 in good health. Some clones in this sample may be carry-over from other donors' samples.

This sequence joins TRBV28 and TRBJ1-5; D remains ambiguous. From germline, CDR1 is MDHEN and CDR2 SYDVKM. The CDR3 sequence is 14 residues long. V was trimmed by 7 bases and J by 0 bases, leaving 10 bases between them. CDR3 DNA: TGTGCCAGCAAATACTCTAATAGCAATCAGCCCCAGCATTTT. Translated, it gives CASKYSNSNQPQHF.

The chain couples TRBV5-4 to TRBJ2-3; TRBD2 matches at 12 bases. V was pared by 4 bases and J by 4 bases, with 10 bases of the junction left unmatched. CDR1 is SGHNT, CDR2 YYREEE, per germline (reference sequence). The CDR3 has 17 amino acids. The DNA for the CDR3 is TGTGCCAGCAGCATACTACTAGCGGGAGGACTCCCAGATACGCAGTATTTT. Protein: CASSILLAGGLPDTQYF. The full variable domain, in which reference TRBV5-4 and TRBJ2-3 provide the parts outside the CDR3, is ETGVTQSPTHLIKTRGQQVTLRCSSQSGHNTVSWYQQALGQGPQFIFQYYREEENGRGNFPPRFSGLQFPNYSSELNVNALELDDSALYLCASSILLAGGLPDTQYFGPGTRLTVL.

This chain joins TRBV29-1 and TRBJ2-3; the D gene is possibly TRBD2 (5 bases). Between the trimmed V and J ends, which lost 7 bases and 2 bases, there was a span of 13 bases. The CDR3 has 13 amino acids. CDR1 SQVTM and CDR2 ANQGSEA come from the germline V gene. CDR3 amino acids: CSAGLILTDTQYF. The CDR3 bases are TGCAGCGCCGGACTGATACTCACAGATACGCAGTATTTT.

This clone was recorded once. The chain uses TRBV27 and TRBJ2-3; TRBD1 agrees at 7 bases. This CDR3 has 16 residues. Trimming removed 2 bases from V and 3 bases from J; junction bases left unmatched: 8. Germline values: CDR1 MNHEY, CDR2 SMNVEV (reference sequence). CDR3 sequence (DNA): TGTGCCAGCAGTTTAGCCCTCAAGGGGGCTACAGATACGCAGTATTTT. It specifies CASSLALKGATDTQYF.

The chain recombines TRBV28 with TRBJ2-5; 11 bases map to TRBD2. The CDR3 sequence is 17 residues long. The V segment lost 7 bases and the J segment 1 base; nucleotides outside the gene matches: 11. The germline CDR1 and CDR2 sequences are MDHEN and SYDVKM. The CDR3 nucleotides are TGTGCCAGCACCCCACCGCTGGGACTAGCGGCCCAAGAGACCCAGTACTTC. This encodes CASTPPLGLAAQETQYF. The full variable domain, its missing parts supplied by reference TRBV28 and TRBJ2-5, is DVKVTQSSRYLVKRTGEKVFLECVQDMDHENMFWYRQDPGLGLRLIYFSYDVKMKEKGDIPEGYSVSREKKERFSLILESASTNQTSMYLCASTPPLGLAAQETQYFGPGTRLLVL.

The chain employs TRBV29-1 and TRBJ1-2; a weak D match, TRBD1 (6 bases). The CDR3 consists of 12 residues. Looked up from germline, CDR1 is SQVTM and CDR2 is ANQGSEA. Trimming stripped 7 bases from V and 5 bases from J, with 14 bases between. The CDR3 region is CSALWGAYGYTF. The DNA for the CDR3 is TGCAGCGCCCTTTGGGGGGCGTATGGCTACACCTTC.

The chain has TRBV6-5 and TRBJ2-3; 9 bases are shared with TRBD2. Germline CDR1 MNHEY, CDR2 SVGAGI. The CDR3 length is 14 residues. V lost 6 bases and J lost 5; bases outside the gene matches: 6. The CDR3 DNA reads TGTGCCAGCAGGCGACTAGCGGTAGAAGATACGCAGTATTTT. Residues: CASRRLAVEDTQYF.

This chain links TRBV11-1 with TRBJ1-6, with D perhaps TRBD1 (5 bases). CDR1 SGHAT and CDR2 FQDESV come from the germline V gene (reference sequence). V lost 1 base and J lost 6, with 13 bases in between. The CDR3 spans 16 residues. The CDR3 nucleotides read TGTGCCAGCAGCTTAGAAGTCGTCGGGGGTAATTCACCCCTCCACTTT. Amino acids: CASSLEVVGGNSPLHF.

The chain employs TRBV4-3 and TRBJ2-1; 10 bases line up with TRBD2. Trimming at V came to 0 bases and at J to 2 bases, leaving 7 bases not matched to a gene. The CDR3 is 18 residues long. CDR1 is LGHNA and CDR2 is YSLEER in the germline V gene. This CDR3 is CASSQDWRTSGPYNEQFF. As DNA, the CDR3 is TGCGCCAGCAGCCAAGATTGGCGGACTAGCGGACCCTACAATGAGCAGTTCTTC.

V is TRBV9 and J is TRBJ1-1; D is unclear. The CDR3 contains 15 residues. Trimming removed 4 bases at V and 1 base at J, with 14 bases between. Germline V gene sequence: CDR1 SGDLS, CDR2 YYNGEE. CDR3 amino acids: CASSRGPDTNTEAFF. CDR3 DNA: TGTGCCAGCAGCCGCGGGCCAGACACGAACACTGAAGCTTTCTTT.

This sequence joins TRBV5-4 and TRBJ2-2, with a tentative D call TRBD2 (6 bases). This CDR3 is 15 amino acids long. Germline V gives CDR1 SGHNT, CDR2 YYREEE (reference sequence). V lost 1 base and J lost 5, with 12 bases in between. The CDR3 DNA reads as TGTGCCAGCAGCTTGCAGGGAGGCATTACCGGGGAGCTGTTTTTT. Translating it yields CASSLQGGITGELFF.

This clone was found once. This chain connects TRBV4-2 to TRBJ1-5; D ambiguous. This CDR3 has 14 residues. Germline CDR1 LGHNA, CDR2 YNFKEQ. Trimming pared 0 bases from V and 1 base from J, leaving 4 bases between. CDR3 in amino acids: CASSQEPSNQPQHF. The CDR3 region has the DNA TGTGCCAGCAGCCAAGAACCAAGCAATCAGCCCCAGCATTTT.

Notes on this clone: Other DNA sequences in the sample encode the same CDR3. V and J are TRBV9 and TRBJ2-2; no clear D. This CDR3 contains 13 residues. Germline CDR1 is SGDLS and CDR2 is YYNGEE. V gave up 0 bases and J gave up 6 bases, with 6 bases separating them. The CDR3 loop is CASSVGVAGELFF. Here the CDR3 DNA reads TGTGCCAGCAGCGTAGGGGTGGCCGGGGAGCTGTTTTTT. Drawing the rest from reference TRBV9 and TRBJ2-2, the complete variable domain is DSGVTQTPKHLITATGQRVTLRCSPRSGDLSVYWYQQSLDQGLQFLIQYYNGEERAKGNILERFSAQQFPDLHSELNLSSLELGDSALYFCASSVGVAGELFFGEGSRLTVL.

This chain connects TRBV5-6 to TRBJ2-7; tentatively, D is TRBD2 (6 bases). Germline values: CDR1 SGHDT, CDR2 YYEEEE. This CDR3 is built from 15 residues. V gave up 0 bases and J gave up 4 bases, with 14 bases separating them. CDR3 residues: CASSLGGLKLYEQYF. In nucleotides, the CDR3 is TGTGCCAGCAGCTTGGGGGGACTCAAACTTTACGAGCAGTACTTC.